The next 5 T cell receptor beta chains were all read from a single sample in a study of human T cells and chemical hapten exposure. TCRdb recomputed calls from the RACE reads with MiXCR, one row per CDR3 protein. The sample lists some 80,000 distinct CDR3 sequences, about a tenth occurring once. Time point defined: patch test 2, 6 weeks after DPC sensitization. Stated treatment: therapeutic diphenylcyclopropenone sensitization with weekly scalp DPC. Sequencing used whole blood, obtained in connection with sensitization to the hapten diphenylcyclopropenone (DPC). The receptors come from a woman under 40 with alopecia areata. Some clones in this sample may be carry-over from other donors' samples.

The rearrangement links TRBV28 to TRBJ2-7; D possibly corresponds to TRBD2 (6 bases). V lost 6 bases, J lost 8 bases, and 14 bases lay in between. Germline CDR1 MDHEN, CDR2 SYDVKM. This CDR3 contains 12 residues. The CDR3 protein is CASSIPGVQQYF. The CDR3 coding sequence is TGTGCCAGCAGCATCCCGGGAGTCCAGCAGTACTTC.

This clonotype was detected only a few times. The V call is TRBV3-1, the J call TRBJ2-2; TRBD2 aligns across 7 bases. The CDR3 covers 15 residues. V was pared by 4 bases and J by 7 bases, with 9 bases of the junction left unmatched. CDR1 is LGHDT and CDR2 is YNNKEL in the germline V gene (reference sequence). In DNA, the CDR3 is TGTGCCAGCAGCCCCCGGACTAGTCCCGGCGGGGAGCTGTTTTTT. Residues: CASSPRTSPGGELFF.

This clonotype was seen at least ten times. The rearrangement links TRBV7-6 to TRBJ2-2; TRBD2 aligns across 10 bases. This CDR3 region has 16 residues. The V segment lost 4 bases and the J segment 3 bases; nucleotides outside the gene matches: 5. Looked up from germline, CDR1 is SGHVS and CDR2 is FNYEAQ. CDR3 sequence (DNA): TGTGCCAGCAGCTCCGGGACTAGCGTACACACCGGGGAGCTGTTTTTT. Amino acid sequence: CASSSGTSVHTGELFF.

J is TRBJ2-2 and V is TRBV11-3, with 8 bases aligning to TRBD2. The junction had 4 bases not matched to a gene; V was cut back by 8 bases and J by 5 bases. Germline V gene data show CDR1 as SGHNT and CDR2 as YENEEA. The CDR3 is 13 residues long. The CDR3 DNA is TGTGCCAGCGGGTTAGCGGGGACCGGGGAGCTGTTTTTT. It yields the protein CASGLAGTGELFF.

The rearrangement uses TRBV7-2 and TRBJ2-2; tentative D call: TRBD1 (6 bases). Germline V gives CDR1 SGHTA, CDR2 FQGNSA. The CDR3 runs to 12 residues. The V and J ends lost 7 bases and 4 bases respectively, with 7 bases between them. The CDR3 DNA reads TGTGCCAGCACACAGGGCACCGGGGAGCTGTTTTTT. This sequence encodes CASTQGTGELFF.